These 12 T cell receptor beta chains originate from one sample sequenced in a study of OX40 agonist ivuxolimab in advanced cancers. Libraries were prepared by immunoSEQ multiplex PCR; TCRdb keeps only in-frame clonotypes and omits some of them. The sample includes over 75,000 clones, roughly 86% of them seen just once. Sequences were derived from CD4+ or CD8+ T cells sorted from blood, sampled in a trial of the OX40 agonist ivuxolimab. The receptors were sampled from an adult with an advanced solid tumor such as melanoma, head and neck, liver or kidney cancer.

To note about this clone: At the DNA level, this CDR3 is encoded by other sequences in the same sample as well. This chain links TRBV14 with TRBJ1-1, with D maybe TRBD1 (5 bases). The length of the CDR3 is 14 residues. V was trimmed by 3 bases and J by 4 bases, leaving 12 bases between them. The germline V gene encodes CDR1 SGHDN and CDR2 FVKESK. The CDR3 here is CASSQITGRTEAFF. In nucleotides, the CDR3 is TGTGCCAGCAGCCAGATAACGGGGCGCACTGAAGCTTTCTTT. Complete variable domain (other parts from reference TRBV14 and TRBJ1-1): EAGVTQFPSHSVIEKGQTVTLRCDPISGHDNLYWYRRVMGKEIKFLLHFVKESKQDESGMPNNRFLAERTGGTYSTLKVQPAELEDSGVYFCASSQITGRTEAFFGQGTRLTVV.

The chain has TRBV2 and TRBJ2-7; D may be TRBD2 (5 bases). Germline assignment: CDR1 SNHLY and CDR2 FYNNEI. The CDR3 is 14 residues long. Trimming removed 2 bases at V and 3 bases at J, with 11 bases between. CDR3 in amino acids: CASSEYTGNYEQYF. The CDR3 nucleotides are TGTGCCAGCAGTGAATACACGGGAAACTACGAGCAGTACTTC.

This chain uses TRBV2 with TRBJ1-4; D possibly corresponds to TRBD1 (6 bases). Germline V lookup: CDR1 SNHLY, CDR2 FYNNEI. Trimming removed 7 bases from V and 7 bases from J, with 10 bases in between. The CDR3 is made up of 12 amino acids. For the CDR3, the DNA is TGTGCCAGCACAGGGGAAAGTGAAAAACTGTTTTTT. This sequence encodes CASTGESEKLFF.

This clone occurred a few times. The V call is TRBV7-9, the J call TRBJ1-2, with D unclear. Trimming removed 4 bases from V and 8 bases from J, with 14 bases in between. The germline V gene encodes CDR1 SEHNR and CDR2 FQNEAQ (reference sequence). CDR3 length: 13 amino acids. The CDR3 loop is CASSSDVSWGYTF. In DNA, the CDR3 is TGTGCCAGCAGCTCTGATGTATCATGGGGCTACACCTTC. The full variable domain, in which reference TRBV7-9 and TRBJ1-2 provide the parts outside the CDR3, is DTGVSQNPRHKITKRGQNVTFRCDPISEHNRLYWYRQTLGQGPEFLTYFQNEAQLEKSRLLSDRFSAERPKGSFSTLEIQRTEQGDSAMYLCASSSDVSWGYTFGSGTRLTVV.

Here the CDR3 reads CASSLPGLAGPGETQYF. The DNA of the CDR3 is TGCGCCAGCAGCTTGCCGGGACTAGCGGGACCGGGAGAGACCCAGTACTTC. The chain carries TRBV5-1 and TRBJ2-5, with 13 bases that match TRBD2. CDR3 length: 17 residues. The trim removed 1 base at V and 4 bases at J, leaving 7 bases unmatched. Looked up from germline, CDR1 is SGHRS and CDR2 is YFSETQ.

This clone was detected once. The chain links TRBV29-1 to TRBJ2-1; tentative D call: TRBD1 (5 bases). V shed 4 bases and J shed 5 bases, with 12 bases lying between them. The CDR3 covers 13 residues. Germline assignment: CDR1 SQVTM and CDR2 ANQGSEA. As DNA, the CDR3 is TGCAGCGTTGCCAGGGAAATTAACAATGAGCAGTTCTTC. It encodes CSVAREINNEQFF.

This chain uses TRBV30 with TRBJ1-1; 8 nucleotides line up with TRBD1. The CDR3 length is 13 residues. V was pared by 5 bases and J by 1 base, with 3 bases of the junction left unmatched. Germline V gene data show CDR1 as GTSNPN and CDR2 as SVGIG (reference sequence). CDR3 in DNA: TGTGCCTGGGCCGACAGGGGGAACACTGAAGCTTTCTTT. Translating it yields CAWADRGNTEAFF.

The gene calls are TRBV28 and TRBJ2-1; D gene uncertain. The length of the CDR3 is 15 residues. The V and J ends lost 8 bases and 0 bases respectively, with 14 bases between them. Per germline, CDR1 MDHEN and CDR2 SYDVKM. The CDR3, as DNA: TGTGCCAGCTCTGAATTACAGAGCTCCTACAATGAGCAGTTCTTC. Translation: CASSELQSSYNEQFF. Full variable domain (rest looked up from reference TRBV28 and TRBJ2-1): DVKVTQSSRYLVKRTGEKVFLECVQDMDHENMFWYRQDPGLGLRLIYFSYDVKMKEKGDIPEGYSVSREKKERFSLILESASTNQTSMYLCASSELQSSYNEQFFGPGTRLTVL.

For the CDR3, the DNA is TGTGCCAGCTCACCGTTCGGAACCGGGATACACGGCGAGCAGTACTTC. It translates to CASSPFGTGIHGEQYF. The gene calls are TRBV18 and TRBJ2-7; TRBD2 might be the D (5 bases). The CDR3 extends over 16 amino acids. V was trimmed by 3 bases and J by 6 bases, leaving 21 bases between them. Germline CDR1 is KGHSH and CDR2 is LQKENI.

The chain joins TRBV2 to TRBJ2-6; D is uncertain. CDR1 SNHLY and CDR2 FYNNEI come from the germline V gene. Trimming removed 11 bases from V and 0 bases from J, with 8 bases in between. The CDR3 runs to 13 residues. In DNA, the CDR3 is TGTGCCCGAGGAAGCTCTGGGGCCAACGTCCTGACTTTC. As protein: CARGSSGANVLTF.

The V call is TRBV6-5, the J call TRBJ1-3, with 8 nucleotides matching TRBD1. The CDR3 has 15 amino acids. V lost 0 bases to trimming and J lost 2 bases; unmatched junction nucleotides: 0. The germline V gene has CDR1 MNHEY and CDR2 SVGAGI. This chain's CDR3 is CASSYSTGAGNTIYF. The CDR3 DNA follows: TGTGCCAGCAGTTACTCGACAGGGGCTGGAAACACCATATATTTT.

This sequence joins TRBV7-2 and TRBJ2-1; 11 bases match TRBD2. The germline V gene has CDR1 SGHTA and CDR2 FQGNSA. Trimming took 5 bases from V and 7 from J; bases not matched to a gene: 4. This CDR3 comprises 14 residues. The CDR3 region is CASSKGLAENEQFF. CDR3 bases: TGTGCCAGCAGCAAGGGACTAGCGGAAAATGAGCAGTTCTTC. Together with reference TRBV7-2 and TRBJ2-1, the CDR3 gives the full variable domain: GAGVSQSPSNKVTEKGKDVELRCDPISGHTALYWYRQSLGQGLEFLIYFQGNSAPDKSGLPSDRFSAERTGGSVSTLTIQRTQQEDSAVYLCASSKGLAENEQFFGPGTRLTVL.